The 11 T cell receptor beta chains reported below all come from one sample, sequenced in a study of shared clonotypes between healthy human individuals. Positively selected for CCR7, the CD45RO-negative cells used as naive CD8 cells excluded terminally differentiated effector memory CD45RA+ cells. The repertoire was sequenced with immunoSEQ multiplex PCR; TCRdb's copy has only in-frame clones and lacks some. The sample records around 650,000 clones, 95% to 96% being singletons. The sample was naive CD8+ T cells sorted from blood. The receptors shown here come from a woman in her twenties or thirties in good health.

This clone was counted a single time. The rearrangement links TRBV28 to TRBJ1-1; D unresolved. The V end lost 3 bases, the J end lost 2 bases, and 16 bases lay between the germline ends. Germline V gene sequence: CDR1 MDHEN, CDR2 SYDVKM. CDR3 length: 16 amino acids. CDR3 bases: TGTGCCAGCAGTTTGTCTACGAGGCCTTCTAACACTGAAGCTTTCTTT. Residues: CASSLSTRPSNTEAFF.

This clone appeared a single time. This rearrangement joins TRBV5-1 to TRBJ1-2; D is perhaps TRBD1 (6 bases). V was pared by 3 bases and J by 6 bases, with 12 bases between. The CDR3 runs to 13 residues. The germline gives CDR1 SGHRS, CDR2 YFSETQ. CDR3 amino acids: CASSSEGGNGYTF. CDR3 sequence (DNA): TGCGCCAGCAGCTCCGAGGGGGGGAATGGCTACACCTTC.

V gene TRBV28 combines with J gene TRBJ2-7, with 10 bases aligning to TRBD2. CDR3 length: 14 amino acids. Germline CDR1 is MDHEN and CDR2 is SYDVKM. The V segment lost 6 bases and the J segment 3 bases; nucleotides outside the gene matches: 5. The CDR3 region is CASRPSGGSYEQYF. Written as DNA, the CDR3 is TGTGCCAGCAGGCCTAGCGGGGGCAGCTACGAGCAGTACTTC. Based on the CDR3 plus reference TRBV28 and TRBJ2-7, the full variable domain is DVKVTQSSRYLVKRTGEKVFLECVQDMDHENMFWYRQDPGLGLRLIYFSYDVKMKEKGDIPEGYSVSREKKERFSLILESASTNQTSMYLCASRPSGGSYEQYFGPGTRLTVT.

This clone was observed a few times. The chain has TRBV27 and TRBJ2-1; either TRBD1 or TRBD2 may fit D (6 bases each). Trimming pared 7 bases from V and 5 bases from J, leaving 15 bases between. This CDR3 region has 14 residues. Germline CDR1 reads MNHEY; CDR2 reads SMNVEV (reference sequence). The CDR3 DNA sequence: TGTGCCAGCACTCCGATGAGGGGGGACAATGAGCAGTTCTTC. Translated, it gives CASTPMRGDNEQFF.

This chain uses TRBV18 with TRBJ2-3, with D possibly TRBD2 on 7 matching bases. The germline V gene has CDR1 KGHSH and CDR2 LQKENI. The CDR3 is made up of 17 amino acids. Trimming cost V 3 bases and J 6 bases, with 22 bases left between them. CDR3 loop: CASSPNRGAPEGDTQYF. CDR3 in DNA: TGTGCCAGCTCACCGAACCGGGGGGCTCCAGAGGGGGATACGCAGTATTTT.

This clone appeared a few times. V gene TRBV6-4 combines with J gene TRBJ1-5; a possible D gene is TRBD1 (5 bases). The CDR3 extends over 15 amino acids. Germline V gene lookup returns CDR1 MRHNA and CDR2 SNTAGT. The germline V and J ends were trimmed by 7 bases and 0 bases, with 13 bases remaining between them. The chain's CDR3 is CASNNHRISNQPQHF. DNA of the CDR3: TGTGCCAGCAACAATCACAGGATTAGCAATCAGCCCCAGCATTTT.

The chain is built from TRBV19 and TRBJ1-5; D is perhaps TRBD1 (5 bases). The V end was cut by 0 bases, the J end by 11 bases, with 11 bases between. The CDR3 runs to 13 residues. Germline CDR1 reads LNHDA; CDR2 reads SQIVND (reference sequence). The CDR3 bases are TGTGCCAGTAGTATAGAGGGGGGGAGGGCCCAGCATTTT. As protein: CASSIEGGRAQHF.

The gene calls are TRBV19 and TRBJ1-2; 7 nucleotides line up with TRBD1. V shed 6 bases, J shed 3 bases, and the junction held 4 bases outside the gene matches. Germline CDR1 LNHDA, CDR2 SQIVND (reference sequence). The CDR3 totals 13 residues. The CDR3, as DNA: TGTGCCAGTAGAGAGGGGACAGACTATGGCTACACCTTC. This translates into CASREGTDYGYTF.

The rearrangement uses TRBV11-2 and TRBJ2-7; weak D call: TRBD2 (6 bases). The CDR3 has 17 residues. V gave up 7 bases and J gave up 3 bases, with 25 bases separating them. Germline CDR1 SGHAT, CDR2 FQNNGV. Written as DNA, the CDR3 is TGTGCCAGCACCCGCGGCCACCGGGACTTCTCCCTCTACGAGCAGTACTTC. Translated: CASTRGHRDFSLYEQYF.

The rearrangement uses TRBV2 and TRBJ2-3; 11 bases align to TRBD2. The CDR3 has 15 amino acids. V lost 4 bases, J lost 0 bases, and 0 bases stayed unmatched. CDR1 is SNHLY and CDR2 is FYNNEI in the germline V gene. This chain's CDR3 is CASSGLAGSTDTQYF. CDR3 DNA: TGTGCCAGCAGTGGACTAGCGGGGAGCACAGATACGCAGTATTTT.

The chain recombines TRBV6-1 with TRBJ1-2, with D possibly TRBD1 on 6 matching bases. Trimming took 4 bases from V and 2 from J, leaving 17 bases between them. Per the germline V gene, CDR1 is MNHNS and CDR2 is SASEGT. The CDR3 is 16 residues long. The CDR3, as DNA: TGTGCCAGCAGTGTCTTTAGGGGACAAACAAACTATGGCTACACCTTC. As protein: CASSVFRGQTNYGYTF.